Listed here are 18 T cell receptor beta chains from one sample, sequenced in a study of immune cell composition in non-small cell lung cancer (dated by TCRdb to the late 2010s). Libraries came from the immunoSEQ multiplex PCR assay. Entries here come from immuneACCESS through TCRdb and include only in-frame sequences with V and J called. Some clones fail to appear in such tables; in the studies checked, an unresolved V gene covers under half of the shortfall, and the cause of the remainder is unknown. This sample is represented by about 5,900 clones; approximately 90% of them were singletons. The ten biggest clones cover 6% to 6.5% of the sample. Normal lung samples came from the same patient and were non-adjacent lung tissue collected as far from the tumour as possible, with a minimum distance of 3 cm. Sequenced input: non-adjacent lung tissue. Receptors were obtained from a human donor with non-small cell lung cancer.

This clone was seen more than once but under ten times. V gene TRBV11-2 combines with J gene TRBJ2-7; possibly TRBD2 for D (5 bases). The CDR3 runs 14 residues. V was trimmed by 5 bases and J by 6 bases, leaving 17 bases between them. Germline V lookup: CDR1 SGHAT, CDR2 FQNNGV. The CDR3 region has the DNA TGTGCCAGCAGCCCGGGCCGGGGATCGGTCGAGCAGTACTTC. It translates to CASSPGRGSVEQYF.

This rearrangement joins TRBV27 to TRBJ2-7; 8 bases line up with TRBD1. Unmatched junction bases numbered 8, after V lost 4 bases and J lost 6 bases. Per germline, CDR1 MNHEY and CDR2 SMNVEV (reference sequence). CDR3 length: 14 residues. DNA of the CDR3: TGTGCCAGCAGTTCGGACAGGGCGGCTCCCGAGCAGTACTTC. The encoded protein is CASSSDRAAPEQYF.

The chain combines TRBV5-4 with TRBJ2-5; 7 bases are shared with TRBD2. The V and J ends lost 5 bases and 2 bases, in that order; junction bases with no gene match: 6. The CDR3 contains 14 residues. Germline V gene data show CDR1 as SGHNT and CDR2 as YYREEE (reference sequence). For the CDR3, the DNA is TGTGCCAGCAGTTATGGACTAGGTCAAGAGACCCAGTACTTC. It translates to CASSYGLGQETQYF.

The V and J genes are TRBV6-1 and TRBJ2-7; 9 bases align to TRBD2. Germline CDR1 reads MNHNS; CDR2 reads SASEGT. Trimming cost V 2 bases and J 3 bases; bases outside gene matches: 11. The CDR3 spans 17 residues. The CDR3 DNA sequence: TGTGCCAGCAGTGAATTGGCGGGTCTAGCGGGATTCTACGAGCAGTACTTC. Residues: CASSELAGLAGFYEQYF.

The chain recombines TRBV30 with TRBJ2-7, with 8 bases aligning to TRBD2. CDR3 length equals 16 residues. J gave up 3 bases and V 1 base, and 11 bases lay outside the gene matches. Per germline, CDR1 GTSNPN and CDR2 SVGIG (reference sequence). The CDR3 protein is CAWSGRLAGNIYEQYF. CDR3 in DNA: TGTGCCTGGAGTGGCCGATTAGCGGGGAATATCTACGAGCAGTACTTC.

CDR3 region: CASSATGTAGGEQYF. The CDR3 coding sequence is TGTGCCAGCAGCGCGACCGGGACAGCGGGTGGCGAGCAGTACTTC. The rearrangement links TRBV7-3 to TRBJ2-7; a possible D gene is TRBD1 (7 bases). Trimming removed 5 bases at V and 6 bases at J, with 20 bases between. CDR1 and CDR2 from the germline V gene are SGHTA and FQGTGA. This CDR3 is 15 amino acids long.

V is TRBV5-1 and J is TRBJ1-1, with 10 bases that match TRBD1. The J segment lost 0 bases and the V segment lost 4 bases, leaving 12 bases of the junction unmatched. This CDR3 is 18 amino acids long. Germline lookup yields CDR1 SGHRS and CDR2 YFSETQ. The CDR3 reads CASSTMDRGSHMNTEAFF. CDR3 sequence (DNA): TGCGCCAGCAGCACCATGGACAGGGGGAGCCATATGAACACTGAAGCTTTCTTT. Looking up the rest from reference TRBV5-1 and TRBJ1-1 gives the full variable domain: KAGVTQTPRYLIKTRGQQVTLSCSPISGHRSVSWYQQTPGQGLQFLFEYFSETQRNKGNFPGRFSGRQFSNSRSEMNVSTLELGDSALYLCASSTMDRGSHMNTEAFFGQGTRLTVV.

This chain connects TRBV5-1 to TRBJ1-2; 8 positions agree with TRBD1. The J segment lost 3 bases and the V segment lost 4 bases, leaving 5 bases of the junction unmatched. This CDR3 has 14 residues. From germline, CDR1 is SGHRS and CDR2 YFSETQ. The CDR3 here is CASSIGQGDYGYTF. CDR3 bases: TGCGCCAGCAGCATCGGACAGGGTGACTATGGCTACACCTTC.

CDR3 amino acids: CASSPPSLADNEQFF. The DNA of the CDR3 is TGTGCCAGCTCACCACCTTCACTAGCGGACAATGAGCAGTTCTTC. The chain combines TRBV18 with TRBJ2-1; 8 nucleotides line up with TRBD2. Germline assignment: CDR1 KGHSH and CDR2 LQKENI. The CDR3 has 15 amino acids. V dropped 0 bases and J dropped 5; count of bases not matched to a gene: 3.

V gene TRBV4-2 combines with J gene TRBJ1-1; 7 nucleotides line up with TRBD1. The CDR3 sequence is 14 residues long. V shed 4 bases and J 5 bases; nucleotides not matched to a gene: 7. The V gene's germline CDR1 is LGHNA and CDR2 YNFKEQ. CDR3 nucleotide sequence: TGTGCCAGCAGCCCGACAGGGAGCGGGACTGAAGCTTTCTTT. As protein: CASSPTGSGTEAFF.

CDR3 coding DNA: TGTGCCAGCAGCTTGGCAGGTTCCTATGGCTACACCTTC. It is translated as CASSLAGSYGYTF. This chain links TRBV5-6 with TRBJ1-2, with D unclear. Trimming stripped 0 bases from V and 4 bases from J, with 7 bases between. This CDR3 contains 13 residues. Germline V gives CDR1 SGHDT, CDR2 YYEEEE. The variable domain in full, completed from reference TRBV5-6 and TRBJ1-2, reads DAGVTQSPTHLIKTRGQQVTLRCSPKSGHDTVSWYQQALGQGPQFIFQYYEEEERQRGNFPDRFSGHQFPNYSSELNVNALLLGDSALYLCASSLAGSYGYTFGSGTRLTVV.

The chain links TRBV7-2 to TRBJ1-2; tentatively, D is TRBD1 (6 bases). The ends were cut back, 4 bases at V and 4 bases at J, with 13 bases in the middle. Germline V gene data show CDR1 as SGHTA and CDR2 as FQGNSA. The CDR3 covers 14 residues. This CDR3 is CASSSNRAAYGYTF. CDR3 nucleotides: TGTGCCAGCAGCTCAAACAGGGCCGCCTATGGCTACACCTTC. The variable domain in full, with the rest retrieved from reference TRBV7-2 and TRBJ1-2, is GAGVSQSPSNKVTEKGKDVELRCDPISGHTALYWYRQSLGQGLEFLIYFQGNSAPDKSGLPSDRFSAERTGGSVSTLTIQRTQQEDSAVYLCASSSNRAAYGYTFGSGTRLTVV.

The chain is built from TRBV19 and TRBJ1-5; no firm D call. This CDR3 comprises 16 residues. The V gene's germline CDR1 is LNHDA and CDR2 SQIVND (reference sequence). V lost 7 bases to trimming and J lost 7 bases, with 23 bases between them. This chain's CDR3 is CASTPRSEWVGQPQHF. DNA of the CDR3: TGTGCCAGTACCCCCCGAAGCGAATGGGTAGGACAGCCCCAGCATTTT.

CDR3 bases: TGTGCCAGCTCACCTTCAGGGGCGGACGAGCAGTACTTC. Translation gives CASSPSGADEQYF. This chain joins TRBV18 and TRBJ2-7, with a tentative D call TRBD1 (6 bases). The germline V and J ends were trimmed by 3 bases and 5 bases, with 11 bases remaining between them. The germline V gene encodes CDR1 KGHSH and CDR2 LQKENI. The length of the CDR3 is 13 residues.

The rearrangement joins TRBV7-8 to TRBJ1-2; maybe TRBD1 (6 bases). Trimming left V 3 bases short and J 3 bases short, with 8 bases between. The CDR3 has 13 residues. The germline gives CDR1 SGHVS, CDR2 FQNEAQ. CDR3 bases: TGTGCCAGCAGCTTCGGACAGTACTATGGCTACACCTTC. Translating it yields CASSFGQYYGYTF.

V gene TRBV5-6 combines with J gene TRBJ2-3; 7 nucleotides agree with TRBD1. The V gene's germline CDR1 is SGHDT and CDR2 YYEEEE. The junction had 9 bases not matched to a gene; V was cut back by 4 bases and J by 1 base. The CDR3 length is 16 residues. The DNA of the CDR3 is TGTGCCAGCAGCACACCGGACAGGAACGGCACAGATACGCAGTATTTT. Translating it yields CASSTPDRNGTDTQYF.

This sequence joins TRBV7-6 and TRBJ1-1; D remains unclear. This CDR3 contains 15 residues. Germline values: CDR1 SGHVS, CDR2 FNYEAQ. The ends were cut back, 5 bases at V and 5 bases at J, with 18 bases in the middle. The chain's CDR3 is CASSRGLGGRTEAFF. The CDR3 DNA follows: TGTGCCAGCAGCCGGGGTTTGGGAGGAAGGACTGAAGCTTTCTTT.

J is TRBJ1-1 and V is TRBV19; TRBD1 agrees at 10 bases. V shed 3 bases and J 10 bases; nucleotides not matched to a gene: 11. Germline V gives CDR1 LNHDA, CDR2 SQIVND (reference sequence). The CDR3 runs 15 residues. CDR3 sequence: CASSIGWDRGSGAFF. CDR3 nucleotides: TGTGCCAGTAGTATTGGTTGGGACAGGGGCTCCGGAGCTTTCTTT.